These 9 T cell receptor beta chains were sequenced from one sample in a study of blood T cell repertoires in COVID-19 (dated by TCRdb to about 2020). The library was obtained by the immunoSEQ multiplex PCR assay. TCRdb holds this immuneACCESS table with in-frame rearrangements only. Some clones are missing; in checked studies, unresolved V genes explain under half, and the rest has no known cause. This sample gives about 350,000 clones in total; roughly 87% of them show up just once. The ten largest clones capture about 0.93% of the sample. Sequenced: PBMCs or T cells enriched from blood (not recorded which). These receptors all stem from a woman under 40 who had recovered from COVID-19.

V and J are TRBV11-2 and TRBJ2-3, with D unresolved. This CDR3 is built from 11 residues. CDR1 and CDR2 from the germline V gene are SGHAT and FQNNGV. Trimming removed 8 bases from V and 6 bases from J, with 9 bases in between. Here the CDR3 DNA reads TGTGCCAGCTCCCAATCCGATACGCAGTATTTT. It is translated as CASSQSDTQYF.

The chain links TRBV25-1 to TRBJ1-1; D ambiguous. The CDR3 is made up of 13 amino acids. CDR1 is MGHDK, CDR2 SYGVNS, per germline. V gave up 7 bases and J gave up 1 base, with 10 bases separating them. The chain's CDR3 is CASISTGNTEAFF. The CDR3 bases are TGTGCCAGCATTTCTACGGGGAACACTGAAGCTTTCTTT. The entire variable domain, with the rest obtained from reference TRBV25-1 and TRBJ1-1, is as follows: EADIYQTPRYLVIGTGKKITLECSQTMGHDKMYWYQQDPGMELHLIHYSYGVNSTEKGDLSSESTVSRIRTEHFPLTLESARPSHTSQYLCASISTGNTEAFFGQGTRLTVV.

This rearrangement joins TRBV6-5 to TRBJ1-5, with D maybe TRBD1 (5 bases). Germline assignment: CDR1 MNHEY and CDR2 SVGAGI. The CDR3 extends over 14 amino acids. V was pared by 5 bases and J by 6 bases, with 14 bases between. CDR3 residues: CASSRAGGSQPQHF. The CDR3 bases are TGTGCCAGCAGTCGTGCGGGGGGGAGTCAGCCCCAGCATTTT.

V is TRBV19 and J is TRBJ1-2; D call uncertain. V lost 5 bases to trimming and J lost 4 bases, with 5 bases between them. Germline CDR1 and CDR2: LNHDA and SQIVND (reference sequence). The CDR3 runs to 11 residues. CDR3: CASSPGYGYTF. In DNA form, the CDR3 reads TGTGCCAGTAGTCCAGGCTATGGCTACACCTTC.

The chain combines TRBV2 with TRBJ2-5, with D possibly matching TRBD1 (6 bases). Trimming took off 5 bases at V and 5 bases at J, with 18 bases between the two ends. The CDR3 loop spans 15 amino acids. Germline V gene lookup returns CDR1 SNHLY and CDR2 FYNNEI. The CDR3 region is CASSPPGQSLETQYF. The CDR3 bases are TGTGCCAGCAGTCCTCCGGGACAAAGCCTGGAGACCCAGTACTTC.

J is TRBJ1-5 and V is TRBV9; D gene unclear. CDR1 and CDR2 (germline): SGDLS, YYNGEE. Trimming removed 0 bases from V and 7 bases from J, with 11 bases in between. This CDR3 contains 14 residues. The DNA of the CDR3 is TGTGCCAGCAGCGTAGGAGGGCGCGGACAGCCCCAGCATTTT. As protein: CASSVGGRGQPQHF.

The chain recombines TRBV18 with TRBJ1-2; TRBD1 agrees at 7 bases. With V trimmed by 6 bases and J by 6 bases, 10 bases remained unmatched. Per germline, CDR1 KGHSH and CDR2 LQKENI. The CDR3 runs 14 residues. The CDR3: CASSPSTGTDGYTF. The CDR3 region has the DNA TGTGCCAGCTCCCCCTCGACAGGGACGGATGGCTACACCTTC. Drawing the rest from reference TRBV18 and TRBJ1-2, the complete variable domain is NAGVMQNPRHLVRRRGQEARLRCSPMKGHSHVYWYRQLPEEGLKFMVYLQKENIIDESGMPKERFSAEFPKEGPSILRIQQVVRGDSAAYFCASSPSTGTDGYTFGSGTRLTVV.

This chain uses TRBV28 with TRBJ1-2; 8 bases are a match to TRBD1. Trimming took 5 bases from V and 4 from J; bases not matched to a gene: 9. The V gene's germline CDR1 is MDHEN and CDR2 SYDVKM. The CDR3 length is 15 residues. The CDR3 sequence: CASSTSDREPYGYTF. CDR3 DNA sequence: TGTGCCAGCAGTACCTCGGACAGGGAACCCTATGGCTACACCTTC.

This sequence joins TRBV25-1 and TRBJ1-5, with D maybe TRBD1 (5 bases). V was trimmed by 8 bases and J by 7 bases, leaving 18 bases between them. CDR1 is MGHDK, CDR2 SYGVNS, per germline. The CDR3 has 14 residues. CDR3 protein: CASETSGGDQPQHF. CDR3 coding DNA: TGTGCCAGCGAGACAAGTGGGGGGGACCAGCCCCAGCATTTT.